This is a list of T cell receptor beta chains from one sample in a study of control samples from healthy donors and cancer patients. Method: immunoSEQ multiplex PCR; TCRdb's copy keeps in-frame clones and lacks some. The table records 100,000 or so clones, roughly four fifths of them present only once. The specimen was blood. Every receptor here comes from a woman between 55 and 75 years old in good health. Each CDR3 is given with its conserved first and last residue. The order of the fields is J gene, clone size, D gene, V gene, CDR3 protein, CDR3 DNA. The D gene is left open where the match is weak. The size of a clone is reported for some rows only, either as once, few or many, or as a class for expanded clones.

j_call: TRBJ1-2
clone_size: once
d_call: .
v_call: TRBV7-8
cdr3_aa: CASSPSWSHGYTF
cdr3_nt: TGTGCCAGCAGCCCCTCGTGGAGTCATGGCTACACCTTC

j_call: TRBJ2-3
clone_size: once
d_call: .
v_call: TRBV7-2
cdr3_aa: CASSHRGAWDTQYF
cdr3_nt: TGTGCCAGCAGCCACCGGGGGGCCTGGGATACGCAGTATTTT

j_call: TRBJ2-2
clone_size: .
d_call: TRBD2
v_call: TRBV6-1
cdr3_aa: CASSGGAGVDTGELFF
cdr3_nt: TGTGCCAGCAGTGGAGGGGCGGGAGTGGACACCGGGGAGCTGTTTTTT

j_call: TRBJ1-4
clone_size: .
d_call: .
v_call: TRBV6-5
cdr3_aa: CASSYSKKLFF
cdr3_nt: TGTGCCAGCAGTTACTCGAAAAAACTGTTTTTT

j_call: TRBJ1-2
clone_size: .
d_call: .
v_call: TRBV2
cdr3_aa: CASSEEGLRTDGYTF
cdr3_nt: TGTGCCAGCAGTGAAGAAGGTCTACGAACGGATGGCTACACCTTC

j_call: TRBJ1-2
clone_size: .
d_call: .
v_call: TRBV2
cdr3_aa: CASSEQGVSEGYTF
cdr3_nt: TGTGCCAGCAGCGAACAGGGAGTATCAGAGGGCTACACCTTC

j_call: TRBJ1-2
clone_size: .
d_call: TRBD1
v_call: TRBV29-1
cdr3_aa: CSVGTGLIRIDSNYGYTF
cdr3_nt: TGCAGCGTTGGGACAGGCCTAATAAGAATCGATTCTAACTATGGCTACACCTTC

j_call: TRBJ2-2
clone_size: .
d_call: TRBD2
v_call: TRBV7-2
cdr3_aa: CASSKLAGTGGELFF
cdr3_nt: TGTGCCAGCAGCAAACTAGCGGGGACCGGCGGGGAGCTGTTTTTT

j_call: TRBJ2-5
clone_size: .
d_call: TRBD1
v_call: TRBV6-5
cdr3_aa: CASRPGGRETQYF
cdr3_nt: TGTGCCAGCAGGCCAGGGGGTAGGGAGACCCAGTACTTC

j_call: TRBJ2-1
clone_size: .
d_call: .
v_call: TRBV28
cdr3_aa: CASSFLTPLGEQFF
cdr3_nt: TGTGCCAGCAGTTTCCTGACTCCTCTGGGTGAGCAGTTCTTC

j_call: TRBJ2-7
clone_size: .
d_call: TRBD2
v_call: TRBV18
cdr3_aa: CASSLAGDALYEQYF
cdr3_nt: TGTGCCAGCTCACTAGCGGGAGACGCCCTGTACGAGCAGTACTTC

j_call: TRBJ2-7
clone_size: once
d_call: TRBD1
v_call: TRBV5-1
cdr3_aa: CASSKDRASHEQYF
cdr3_nt: TGCGCCAGCAGCAAGGACAGGGCTTCTCACGAGCAGTACTTC

j_call: TRBJ2-7
clone_size: .
d_call: TRBD2
v_call: TRBV4-2
cdr3_aa: CASSQEWASGRARSYEQYF
cdr3_nt: TGTGCCAGCAGCCAAGAGTGGGCTAGCGGGAGGGCGAGGAGCTACGAGCAGTACTTC

j_call: TRBJ2-3
clone_size: .
d_call: .
v_call: TRBV5-6
cdr3_aa: CASSWGDTQYF
cdr3_nt: TGTGCCAGCAGCTGGGGGGATACGCAGTATTTT

j_call: TRBJ1-5
clone_size: .
d_call: TRBD1
v_call: TRBV15
cdr3_aa: CATSSGTGFWDQPQHF
cdr3_nt: TGTGCCACCAGCAGTGGGACAGGGTTCTGGGATCAGCCCCAGCATTTT

j_call: TRBJ1-5
clone_size: .
d_call: .
v_call: TRBV4-3
cdr3_aa: CASRFLGEQPQHF
cdr3_nt: TGCGCCAGCAGATTCCTCGGGGAACAGCCCCAGCATTTT

j_call: TRBJ2-3
clone_size: few
d_call: TRBD2
v_call: TRBV28
cdr3_aa: CASSQLLAVSTDTQYF
cdr3_nt: TGTGCCAGCAGTCAACTACTAGCGGTTAGCACAGATACGCAGTATTTT

j_call: TRBJ2-7
clone_size: .
d_call: .
v_call: TRBV28
cdr3_aa: CASSQLGYEQYF
cdr3_nt: TGTGCCAGCAGCCAACTGGGGTACGAGCAGTACTTC

j_call: TRBJ2-1
clone_size: .
d_call: .
v_call: TRBV5-8
cdr3_aa: CASSLALADEQFF
cdr3_nt: TGTGCCAGCAGCTTGGCCCTGGCGGATGAGCAGTTCTTC

j_call: TRBJ1-1
clone_size: .
d_call: .
v_call: TRBV19
cdr3_aa: CASRSQSRGTEAFF
cdr3_nt: TGTGCCAGTAGATCCCAGTCTCGTGGGACTGAAGCTTTCTTT

j_call: TRBJ1-3
clone_size: few
d_call: .
v_call: TRBV18
cdr3_aa: CASSTQENTIYF
cdr3_nt: TGTGCCAGCTCAACCCAGGAAAACACCATATATTTT

j_call: TRBJ2-1
clone_size: .
d_call: .
v_call: TRBV19
cdr3_aa: CASSMGGPEQFF
cdr3_nt: TGTGCCAGTAGTATGGGTGGTCCCGAGCAGTTCTTC

j_call: TRBJ1-5
clone_size: .
d_call: TRBD1
v_call: TRBV28
cdr3_aa: CASSRRQGRNQPQHF
cdr3_nt: TGTGCCAGCAGTCGAAGACAGGGCCGCAATCAGCCCCAGCATTTT